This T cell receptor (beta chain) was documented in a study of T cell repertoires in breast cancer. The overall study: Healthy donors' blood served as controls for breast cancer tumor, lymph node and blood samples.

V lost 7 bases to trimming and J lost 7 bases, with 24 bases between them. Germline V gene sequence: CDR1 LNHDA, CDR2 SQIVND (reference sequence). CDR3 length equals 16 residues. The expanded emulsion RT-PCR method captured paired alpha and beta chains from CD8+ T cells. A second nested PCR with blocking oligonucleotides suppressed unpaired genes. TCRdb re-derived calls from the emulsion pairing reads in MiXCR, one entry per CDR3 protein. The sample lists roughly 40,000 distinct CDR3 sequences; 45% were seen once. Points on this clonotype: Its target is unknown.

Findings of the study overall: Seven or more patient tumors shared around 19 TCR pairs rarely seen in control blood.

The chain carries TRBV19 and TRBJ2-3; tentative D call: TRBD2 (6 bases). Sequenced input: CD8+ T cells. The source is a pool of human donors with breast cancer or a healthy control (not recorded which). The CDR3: CASNFRHTSPRYTQYF. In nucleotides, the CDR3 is TGTGCCAGTAACTTTCGCCATACTAGCCCACGATATACGCAGTATTTT.